This T cell receptor beta chain was obtained from a study of T cell repertoires in cytomegalovirus infection. Study information: Public TCR beta signatures indicated both CMV infection and matching HLA type. Study-wide findings and caveats: Using cumulative public TCR beta family frequency, the authors identified those who carried CMV together with the relevant HLA. In two of eight donors, the top clonotype was HLA-C-restricted CMV-specific.

Using its own MiXCR run on the reads, TCRdb lists one record per CDR3 protein. The sample records under 350,000 distinct CDR3 sequences, 8% to 10% being singletons. Concerning this clonotype itself: Its specificity is not known. At one boundary the junction diverges from the germline segment, which might be a read error.

The sample consisted of PBMCs. The clonotype comes from a human donor in good health (CMV status not recorded). Some clones in this sample may be carry-over from other donors' samples.

The CDR3 sequence: CASSPGRVGATNENLFF. DNA for the CDR3: TGTGCCAGCAGCCCGGGGAGGGTTGGTGCAACTAATGAAAATCTGTTTTTT. V is TRBV7-2 and J is TRBJ1-4; D unclear. The germline gives CDR1 SGHTA, CDR2 FQGNSA. The CDR3 consists of 17 residues.